This TCR beta chain was captured by sequencing in a study of cytomegalovirus exposure and HLA in healthy donors. The study ran its PCR with 60 Vbeta and 13 Jbeta primers. Assay used: immunoSEQ multiplex PCR; TCRdb lists only in-frame clones, some missing. The sample lists about 120,000 clones; approximately 80% were seen once. The V gene's germline CDR1 is SGHTA and CDR2 FQGNSA. The CDR3 has 16 residues. The J segment lost 2 bases and the V segment lost 2 bases, leaving 6 bases of the junction unmatched. Sequenced: PBMCs. This sequence originates from a man in his thirties or forties in good health and CMV-seropositive. The V and J genes are TRBV7-2 and TRBJ2-5; 9 positions match TRBD2. This CDR3 is CASSLPTSGPQETQYF. CDR3 nucleotides: TGTGCCAGCAGCTTACCAACTAGCGGGCCTCAAGAGACCCAGTACTTC.